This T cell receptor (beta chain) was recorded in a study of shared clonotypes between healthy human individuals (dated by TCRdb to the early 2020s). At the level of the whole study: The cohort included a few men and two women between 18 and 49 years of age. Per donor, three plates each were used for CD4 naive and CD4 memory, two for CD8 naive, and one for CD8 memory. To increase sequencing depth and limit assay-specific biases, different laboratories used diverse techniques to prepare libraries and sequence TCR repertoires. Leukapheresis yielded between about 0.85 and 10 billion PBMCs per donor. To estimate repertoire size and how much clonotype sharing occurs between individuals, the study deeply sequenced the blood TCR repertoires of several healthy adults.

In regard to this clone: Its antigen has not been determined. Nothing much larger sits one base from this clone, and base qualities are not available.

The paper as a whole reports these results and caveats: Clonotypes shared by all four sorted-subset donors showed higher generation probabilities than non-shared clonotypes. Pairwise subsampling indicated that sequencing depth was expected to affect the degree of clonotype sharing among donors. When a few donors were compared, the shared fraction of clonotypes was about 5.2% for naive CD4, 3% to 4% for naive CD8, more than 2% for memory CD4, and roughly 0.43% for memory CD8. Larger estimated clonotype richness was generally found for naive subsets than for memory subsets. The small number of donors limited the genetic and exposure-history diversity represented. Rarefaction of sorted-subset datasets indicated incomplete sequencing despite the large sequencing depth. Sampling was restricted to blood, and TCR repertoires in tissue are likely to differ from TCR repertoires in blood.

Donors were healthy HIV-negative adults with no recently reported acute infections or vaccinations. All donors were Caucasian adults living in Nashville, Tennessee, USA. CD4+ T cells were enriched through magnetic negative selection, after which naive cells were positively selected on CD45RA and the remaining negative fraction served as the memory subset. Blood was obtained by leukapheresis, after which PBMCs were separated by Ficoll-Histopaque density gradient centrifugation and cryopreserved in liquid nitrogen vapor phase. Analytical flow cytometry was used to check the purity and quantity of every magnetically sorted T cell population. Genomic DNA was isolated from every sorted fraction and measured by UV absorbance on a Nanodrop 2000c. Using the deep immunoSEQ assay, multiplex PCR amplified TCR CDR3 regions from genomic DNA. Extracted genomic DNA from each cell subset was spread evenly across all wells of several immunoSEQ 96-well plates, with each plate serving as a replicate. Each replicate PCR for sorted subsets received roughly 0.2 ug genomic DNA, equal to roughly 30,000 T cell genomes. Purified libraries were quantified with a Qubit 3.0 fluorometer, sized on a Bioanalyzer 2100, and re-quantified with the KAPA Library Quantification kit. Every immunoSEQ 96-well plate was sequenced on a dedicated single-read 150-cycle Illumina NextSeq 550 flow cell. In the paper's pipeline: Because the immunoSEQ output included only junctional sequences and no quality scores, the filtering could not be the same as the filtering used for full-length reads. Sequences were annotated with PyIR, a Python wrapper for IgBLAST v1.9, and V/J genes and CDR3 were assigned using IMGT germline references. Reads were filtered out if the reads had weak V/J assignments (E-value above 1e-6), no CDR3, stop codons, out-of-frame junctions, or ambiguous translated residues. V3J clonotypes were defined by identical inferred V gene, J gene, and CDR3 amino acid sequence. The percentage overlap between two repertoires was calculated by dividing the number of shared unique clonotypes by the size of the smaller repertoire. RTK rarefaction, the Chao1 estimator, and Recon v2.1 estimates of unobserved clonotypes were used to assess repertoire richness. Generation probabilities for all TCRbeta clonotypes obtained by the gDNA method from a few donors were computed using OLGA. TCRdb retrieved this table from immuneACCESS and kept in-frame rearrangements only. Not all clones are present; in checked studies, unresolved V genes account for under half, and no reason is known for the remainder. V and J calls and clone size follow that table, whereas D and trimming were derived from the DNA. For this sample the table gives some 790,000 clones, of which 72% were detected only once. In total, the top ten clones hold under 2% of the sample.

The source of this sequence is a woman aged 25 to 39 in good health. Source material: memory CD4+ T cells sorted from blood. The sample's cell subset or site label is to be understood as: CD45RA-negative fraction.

The CDR3 protein sequence reads: CASSPSNLGFLAGELFF. The base sequence is TGCGCCAGCAGCCCATCAAACCTAGGGTTTCTGGCCGGGGAGCTGTTTTTT. The rearrangement combines TRBV4-1 with TRBJ2-2, with no reliable assignment of the D segment. Taken from cysteine to phenylalanine, the CDR3 has 17 residues. CDR3 DNA only is kept here, 51 bases in frame from base 1. V gives up 4 bases and J gives up 6 bases, and the segment between their germline ends measures 21 bases. Looking up the germline V gene yields CDR1 MGHRA and CDR2 YSYEKL.